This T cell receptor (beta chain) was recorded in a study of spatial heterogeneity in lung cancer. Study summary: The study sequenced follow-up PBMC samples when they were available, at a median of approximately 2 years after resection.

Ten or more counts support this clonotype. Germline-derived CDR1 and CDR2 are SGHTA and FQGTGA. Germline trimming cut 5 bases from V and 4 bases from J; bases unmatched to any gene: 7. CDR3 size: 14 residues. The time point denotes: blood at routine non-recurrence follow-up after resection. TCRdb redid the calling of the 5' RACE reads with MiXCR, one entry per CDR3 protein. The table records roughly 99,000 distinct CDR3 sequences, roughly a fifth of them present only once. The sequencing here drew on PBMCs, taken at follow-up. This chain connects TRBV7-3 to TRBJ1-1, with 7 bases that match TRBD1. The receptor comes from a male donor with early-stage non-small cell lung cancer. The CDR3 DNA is TGTGCCAGCAGCCCCGGGACAGTGGGCACTGAAGCTTTCTTT. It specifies CASSPGTVGTEAFF.